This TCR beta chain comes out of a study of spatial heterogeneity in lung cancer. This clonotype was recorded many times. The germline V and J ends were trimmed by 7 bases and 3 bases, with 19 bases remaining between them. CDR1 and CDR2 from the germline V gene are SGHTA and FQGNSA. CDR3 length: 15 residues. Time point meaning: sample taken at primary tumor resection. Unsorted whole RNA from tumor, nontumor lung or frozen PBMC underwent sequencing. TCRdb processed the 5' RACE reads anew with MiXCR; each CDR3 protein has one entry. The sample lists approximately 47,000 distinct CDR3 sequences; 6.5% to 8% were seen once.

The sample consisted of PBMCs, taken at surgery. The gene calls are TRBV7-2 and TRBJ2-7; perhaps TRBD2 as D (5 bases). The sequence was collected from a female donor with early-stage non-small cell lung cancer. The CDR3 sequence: CASKLTGGEGYEQYF. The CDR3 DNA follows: TGTGCCAGCAAACTAACTGGCGGTGAGGGCTACGAGCAGTACTTC.